This T cell receptor beta chain was recovered during a study of cytomegalovirus exposure and HLA in healthy donors (TCRdb year 2017). In the study overall: An earlier analysis of approximately 640 of the donors reported about 250 Gb of sequence data and around 120 million unique TCR beta sequences from about 200 million T cells. Roughly 300 gigabases of sequencing data and tens of millions of unique TCR sequences were included in an early release covering several hundred HLA-typed donors. Of the roughly 400 genotyped donors, 65% to 90% fell in the genetic ancestry cluster associated with self-reported Caucasian donors. The study aimed to test whether cataloging public T cell receptors could reveal signatures of past pathogen exposure. The study used immunosequencing to profile the T cell repertoires of 600 to 850 subjects and linked those repertoires to cytomegalovirus serostatus. Besides the first cohort of 666 subjects, a separate validation cohort made up of roughly 120 different subjects was used. To predict cytomegalovirus infection status, the study brought together high-throughput TCR immunosequencing, statistical association of individual TCRs with disease status, and machine learning. A later analysis re-analyzed previously published TCR beta repertoires from approximately 670 donors and added high-resolution HLA genotyping to study TCR occurrence patterns. Rather than using new phenotypic data, the later analysis identified candidate immune exposures from TCR beta sequences and from how often those sequences occurred across donors. An earlier analysis of fewer than 750 of the donors used high-throughput TCR beta sequencing to judge whether each TCR beta V gene segment behaved as functional or pseudogenic. Donor age, sex, ethnicity and CMV serostatus were compiled alongside the repertoire data. Genome-wide SNP genotypes for about 65% of the 666 donors were used in a later genetic analysis, which treated that subset as a discovery cohort. Every discovery cohort repertoire had been produced on one sequencing platform. HLA typing included class I and class II loci at four-digit resolution. The number of typed donors differed by locus: roughly 629-640 for A, B, C, DRB1 and DQB1; some 540 for DQA1; around 580 for DPA1; and some 450 for DPB1. Because of strong linkage in the cohort, roughly five DR-DQ haplotypes were treated as single units for association and clustering. Among about 400 genotyped donors of the cohort, an average of approximately 240,000 unique TCR beta nucleotide sequences was sequenced per donor, of which 15% to 20% were non-productive. The study at large found these results: A later genetic analysis reported fewer N-insertions in productive TCRs among donors in an Asian-associated ancestry cluster than the roughly 700-donor mean. In a later analysis, most CMV-associated TCR beta chains were found to appear HLA-restricted, with HLA associations seemingly driven largely by CMV exposure. The authors suggested that the approach could potentially be extended to other disease states and immunological phenotypes. HLA typing was unavailable for some donors at each locus, so association tests used only the typed subset. Because counts were too low, approximately 18 rarely observed V segments, including chromosome 9 orphons, were excluded from the earlier analysis of about 500 of the donors. The cohort was sequenced for TCR beta chains only, and without alpha or paired-chain data the features that could be detected were limited. The study listed 150 to 200 TCR beta chains as associated with cytomegalovirus. The presence/absence analyses assumed that sequencing depth was roughly uniform across donors, and that assumption may not be true. In a later analysis, HLA-associated TCR beta chains were found to be more clonally expanded and to have lower generation probabilities than equally common non-associated chains. In a later analysis, over 15,000 TCR beta sequences were associated with specific HLA alleles at a false discovery rate of 0.05. A later analysis found that TCR association rates varied across HLA loci, with DRB1 alleles showing the most associated TCRs and HLA-C alleles the fewest. CMV serostatus was the only immune exposure information available for the cohort. A later analysis reported that several top co-occurrence clusters appeared linked to parvovirus B19, influenza, CMV and Epstein-Barr virus. A further reported finding was that TCR beta sequences accurately predicted the HLA-A and HLA-B alleles for most subjects in the first cohort. A group of highly shared sequence variants was considered likely to be a technical artifact of the sequencing pipeline. In a later genetic analysis, a missense DCLRE1C variant was associated with V-gene and J-gene trimming of TCR beta chains, and the association was replicated in an independent cohort. Most TCR sequences were observed very rarely across donors, whereas some public TCRs were present in many individuals. Some IMGT-functional V segments, including TRBV6-2 and TRBV6-3, could not be distinguished by the 87-base-pair reads and were therefore excluded. A few of the identified cytomegalovirus-associated TCR beta chains were confirmed in vitro to be specific for cytomegalovirus antigens. Linkage disequilibrium might explain the correlated functional status among segregating V segments, but an unknown experimental factor could not be excluded. In both the original and validation cohorts, the classifier was reported to diagnose cytomegalovirus status with high specificity and sensitivity. In an earlier analysis of roughly 500 of the donors, most TCR beta V segments appeared in productive rearrangements about 90% or about 30% of the time, broadly matching IMGT annotations. Strong co-occurrence of HLA alleles, especially DR and DQ, made assigning TCR associations to individual alleles difficult.

The library was generated by the immunoSEQ multiplex PCR assay. A mixture of 60 forward primers for TCR Vbeta segments and 13 reverse primers for TCR Jbeta segments was used in the multiplex PCR. Amplification of the CDR3 region of rearranged TCR beta genes was performed with a multiplex PCR assay on genomic DNA. On the Illumina HiSeq System, the amplified TCR beta libraries were sequenced as 87-base-pair reads. In the original analysis: A later analysis counted tens of millions of unique TCR beta chains across the approximately 700 repertoires, and around 9.9 million of these chains were shared by at least two donors. Raw reads were error-corrected and collapsed into unique sequences by a nearest-neighbor algorithm in which closely related sequences were merged to remove PCR and sequencing errors. CDR3 sequences were aligned to IMGT reference sequences to assign V, D and J gene segments. For a sequence to be retained, at least a six-nucleotide match to both a V gene segment and a J gene segment was required. A rearrangement counted as productive if the CDR3 had no stop codons and remained in frame with V and J, and every other rearrangement counted as non-productive. Following IMGT convention, CDR3 was defined as the stretch from the second conserved V-encoded cysteine to the conserved J-encoded phenylalanine. The earlier analysis of approximately 500 of the donors excluded sequences that lacked an unambiguous match to a single V gene segment. An earlier analysis of fewer than 750 of the donors called V segments functional above 56.7% productive rearrangements and segregating when the between-donor standard deviation exceeded 5%. To diagnose cytomegalovirus status from the catalog of TCR beta chain sequences, a statistical classification framework was built. In a later analysis, V and J genes were assigned by comparing TCR nucleotide sequences against IMGT/GENE-DB human TR gene sequences. Using the TCRdist pipeline, a later analysis assigned CDR3 sequences along with most-parsimonious VDJ recombination scenarios. In a later analysis, every TCR beta chain was defined by the combination of its CDR3 amino acid sequence and its V-gene family, and reads without a unique V-gene family were dropped. To address suspected cross-contamination and a sequencing artifact, a later analysis removed approximately 600 highly shared, low-generation-probability nucleotide sequences. In a later analysis, a clonal expansion index for each public chain was calculated from normalized within-repertoire ranks of inferred template counts. A later analysis computed generation probabilities with a VDJ recombination model fitted to out-of-frame rearrangements, and checked the results against IGoR. Hypergeometric tests were used in a later analysis to score TCR-TCR, TCR-HLA and TCR-CMV co-occurrence, with a repertoire-size bias correction applied to the TCR pairs. A later analysis estimated false discovery rates by permuting HLA or CMV assignments 20 times. A later analysis grouped co-occurring TCRs with DBSCAN, adding TCRdist sequence similarity when clustering within HLA-allele-positive subsets. For co-occurrence clustering, repertoires with fewer than 30,000 or more than 120,000 public chains were excluded, along with a handful of repertoires with anomalous nucleotide sharing. This immuneACCESS table, as held by TCRdb, lists in-frame sequences with V and J called but not all clones. Of the missing ones, under half trace to an unresolved V gene in checked studies; the others have no known cause. That table gives V, J and clone size, and the DNA gave D and trimming. The sample table lists about 210,000 clones, approximately 79% of them with a count of one. The top ten constitute approximately 2% of the sample.

Points on this clone: The clone's antigen remains unknown. No much larger clone exists at a distance of one base, and base qualities are not known.

The cohort comprised 670 or so healthy bone marrow donors. Cohort members were all nominally healthy when sampled, although unrecorded immune exposures were likely present. The donor was CMV seronegative and belonged to the group of around 350 seronegative cohort members. A peripheral blood sample was provided by each donor, and peripheral blood mononuclear cells were used for TCR beta sequencing. Genomic DNA was extracted from the blood cell samples with the Qiagen DNeasy Blood Extraction Kit. CDR1 is given as SGDLS and CDR2 as YYNGEE, both from the germline V gene. Germline trimming amounts to 0 bases on V and 8 bases on J, with 8 as the count of junction bases outside the gene matches. The CDR3 covers 16 residues, taking in both the cysteine and the phenylalanine. Only the CDR3 region is kept as DNA, spanning 48 bases read in frame from base 1.

The sequence is built from TRBV9 and TRBJ2-2; TRBD1 aligns with 9 central bases. The clonotype originates from a male donor in good health and CMV-seronegative. Sequencing was performed on PBMCs. The CDR3: CASSVGGDRVAGELFF. Read as DNA, the sequence is TGTGCCAGCAGCGTAGGAGGGGACAGGGTAGCAGGGGAGCTGTTTTTT.